The 31 T cell receptor beta chains in this list originate from one sample, sequenced in a study of cytomegalovirus exposure and HLA in healthy donors. It was with 60 Vbeta and 13 Jbeta primers that the PCR ran. Sequencing used immunoSEQ multiplex PCR; TCRdb keeps in-frame clones, though not all of them. The data contain 150,000 to 250,000 clones, approximately 78% of them singletons. The sample comprised PBMCs. All receptors derive from a woman aged 50 to 65 in good health and CMV-seropositive.

As concerns this clone: The sample contains more than one DNA sequence encoding this CDR3. The chain uses TRBV5-1 and TRBJ1-4, with 8 bases matching TRBD1. V lost 4 bases, J lost 8 bases, and 7 bases stayed unmatched. CDR1 is SGHRS, CDR2 YFSETQ, per germline. CDR3 length: 14 residues. CDR3 DNA: TGCGCCAGCAGCACCGGACAGGGAGACGAAAAACTGTTTTTT. Translation gives CASSTGQGDEKLFF.

The chain links TRBV2 to TRBJ2-5; the match to TRBD2 covers 9 bases. J lost 2 bases, V lost 5 bases, and 6 bases had no gene match. CDR1 is SNHLY, CDR2 FYNNEI, per germline. There are 15 residues in the CDR3. The CDR3 loop reads CASSTEAGGQETQYF. The CDR3 DNA follows: TGTGCCAGCAGTACGGAGGCGGGGGGGCAAGAGACCCAGTACTTC.

The gene calls are TRBV19 and TRBJ2-1; 10 bases match TRBD1. CDR1 LNHDA and CDR2 SQIVND come from the germline V gene (reference sequence). Trimming removed 0 bases from V and 2 bases from J; junction bases left unmatched: 4. The CDR3 length is 17 residues. The CDR3: CASSIELTGGPYNEQFF. In DNA form, the CDR3 reads TGTGCCAGTAGTATAGAATTGACAGGGGGCCCCTACAATGAGCAGTTCTTC.

The gene calls are TRBV19 and TRBJ1-5, with D perhaps matching TRBD1 (5 bases). The CDR3 sequence is 14 residues long. Trimming left V 9 bases short and J 7 bases short, with 19 bases between. Germline V lookup: CDR1 LNHDA, CDR2 SQIVND (reference sequence). CDR3 region: CASHLGVYNQPQHF. The CDR3 DNA reads TGTGCCAGCCACTTAGGGGTGTATAACCAGCCCCAGCATTTT.

This chain links TRBV6-4 with TRBJ2-2; TRBD1 matches 10 bases. This CDR3 spans 14 amino acids. Germline lookup yields CDR1 MRHNA and CDR2 SNTAGT. J lost 6 bases, V lost 5 bases, and 3 bases had no gene match. CDR3 sequence reads: CASSRDRGSGELFF. CDR3 DNA sequence: TGTGCCAGCAGTCGGGACAGGGGATCCGGGGAGCTGTTTTTT.

The V and J genes are TRBV19 and TRBJ1-3; TRBD1 is a possible D gene (5 bases). This CDR3 is built from 16 residues. Germline loops: CDR1 LNHDA, CDR2 SQIVND (reference sequence). V lost 3 bases to trimming and J lost 0 bases, with 12 bases between them. The CDR3 spells CASSIRTPRSGNTIYF. DNA of the CDR3: TGTGCCAGTAGTATCCGGACACCTCGCTCTGGAAACACCATATATTTT.

The chain uses TRBV27 and TRBJ2-5, with D perhaps matching TRBD2 (6 bases). The CDR3 loop spans 15 amino acids. From germline, CDR1 is MNHEY and CDR2 SMNVEV (reference sequence). With 0 bases removed from V and 5 bases from J, the gap between germline ends came to 13 bases. CDR3 region: CASSLSVGAGETQYF. The CDR3, as DNA: TGTGCCAGCAGTTTATCGGTTGGGGCGGGGGAGACCCAGTACTTC.

The chain uses TRBV7-6 and TRBJ2-5; 8 nucleotides agree with TRBD2. The V segment lost 3 bases and the J segment 7 bases; nucleotides outside the gene matches: 4. The CDR3 runs to 13 residues. Germline V gene sequence: CDR1 SGHVS, CDR2 FNYEAQ. The CDR3 region has the DNA TGTGCCAGCAGCTTGGGACTAGACGGGACCCAGTACTTC. Translated, it gives CASSLGLDGTQYF.

In this sample, this clone turned up many times. The chain is built from TRBV6-5 and TRBJ1-1, with a weak D call TRBD1 (5 bases). V shed 2 bases and J shed 5 bases, with 12 bases lying between them. This CDR3 region has 14 residues. Germline CDR1 MNHEY, CDR2 SVGAGI. The CDR3: CASSYGTLGTEAFF. CDR3 in DNA: TGTGCCAGCAGTTACGGGACTCTAGGAACTGAAGCTTTCTTT.

The genes are TRBV19 and TRBJ2-4; 13 bases line up with TRBD2. This CDR3 has 16 residues. Germline CDR1 is LNHDA and CDR2 is SQIVND (reference sequence). The trim removed 4 bases at V and 3 bases at J, leaving 3 bases unmatched. CDR3 bases: TGTGCCAGTAGTACGGGACTAGCGGGGTTCAAAAACATTCAGTACTTC. Translating gives CASSTGLAGFKNIQYF. The complete variable domain, with remaining parts taken from reference TRBV19 and TRBJ2-4, reads DGGITQSPKYLFRKEGQNVTLSCEQNLNHDAMYWYRQDPGQGLRLIYYSQIVNDFQKGDIAEGYSVSREKKESFPLTVTSAQKNPTAFYLCASSTGLAGFKNIQYFGAGTRLSVL.

The CDR3 DNA follows: TGTGCCAGCAGGGGGAGCGGGAGTGGGAGCACAGATACGCAGTATTTT. Translation gives CASRGSGSGSTDTQYF. The chain combines TRBV25-1 with TRBJ2-3; 8 bases match TRBD2. V lost 6 bases to trimming and J lost 0 bases; unmatched junction nucleotides: 8. The CDR3 contains 16 residues. CDR1 is MGHDK, CDR2 SYGVNS, per germline. The full variable domain, completed using reference TRBV25-1 and TRBJ2-3, is EADIYQTPRYLVIGTGKKITLECSQTMGHDKMYWYQQDPGMELHLIHYSYGVNSTEKGDLSSESTVSRIRTEHFPLTLESARPSHTSQYLCASRGSGSGSTDTQYFGPGTRLTVL.

The rearrangement uses TRBV5-5 and TRBJ1-1, with D uncertain. CDR1 and CDR2 from the germline V gene are SGHKS and YYEKEE (reference sequence). V lost 0 bases to trimming and J lost 1 base, with 4 bases between them. The CDR3 is 13 residues long. Written as DNA, the CDR3 is TGTGCCAGCAGCTTGGCGGGGAACACTGAAGCTTTCTTT. It specifies CASSLAGNTEAFF.

V and J are TRBV28 and TRBJ1-5; 7 bases map to TRBD1. The CDR3 has 14 amino acids. The germline gives CDR1 MDHEN, CDR2 SYDVKM. The junction had 6 bases not matched to a gene; V was cut back by 5 bases and J by 5 bases. The CDR3 DNA reads as TGTGCCAGCAGTCCCCGGACAGGCCATCAGCCCCAGCATTTT. This gives the protein CASSPRTGHQPQHF.

The V and J genes are TRBV25-1 and TRBJ2-5; D remains unclear. The length of the CDR3 is 13 residues. Deletions cut 2 bases from V and 5 bases from J, with 9 bases between. Per the germline V gene, CDR1 is MGHDK and CDR2 is SYGVNS. The CDR3 coding sequence is TGTGCCAGCAGTGAAATGATCGGGGAGACCCAGTACTTC. Its protein is CASSEMIGETQYF.

This clone was detected only a few times. The chain is built from TRBV28 and TRBJ2-1, with 7 positions matching TRBD2. Germline trimming cut 9 bases from V and 8 bases from J; bases unmatched to any gene: 10. Germline values: CDR1 MDHEN, CDR2 SYDVKM. The CDR3 is made up of 13 amino acids. The CDR3 bases are TGTGCCAGTTCCTCTGGGAGGGTCGATGAGCAGTTCTTC. It yields the protein CASSSGRVDEQFF.

V gene TRBV5-1 combines with J gene TRBJ2-2; 7 bases agree with TRBD1. There are 15 residues in the CDR3. The J segment lost 5 bases and the V segment lost 4 bases, leaving 8 bases of the junction unmatched. The V gene's germline CDR1 is SGHRS and CDR2 YFSETQ. CDR3 DNA sequence: TGCGCCAGCAGCGCCCAGGACAGGCGGACCGGGGAGCTGTTTTTT. Translation gives CASSAQDRRTGELFF.

This clone occurred a few times. This sequence joins TRBV6-6 and TRBJ2-7; 8 bases fit TRBD1. Germline V gives CDR1 MNHNY, CDR2 SVGAGI (reference sequence). CDR3 length equals 14 residues. V shed 0 bases, J shed 9 bases, and the junction held 7 bases outside the gene matches. The CDR3 DNA is TGTGCCAGCAGTTACTCCGGACAGGGACAATGGCAGTACTTC. This encodes CASSYSGQGQWQYF.

This chain connects TRBV5-6 to TRBJ1-2; TRBD1 is a possible D gene (6 bases). This CDR3 comprises 14 residues. Germline lookup yields CDR1 SGHDT and CDR2 YYEEEE. Trimming took 0 bases from V and 5 from J, leaving 11 bases between them. DNA of the CDR3: TGTGCCAGCAGCTTGGGACAGGATAGGTATGGCTACACCTTC. Its translation: CASSLGQDRYGYTF.

DNA for the CDR3: TGTGCCAGTAGTGCTCTAGGACAGGGGCCCCTCGAGCAGTACTTC. Translating gives CASSALGQGPLEQYF. The chain employs TRBV19 and TRBJ2-7; 9 positions agree with TRBD1. Looked up from germline, CDR1 is LNHDA and CDR2 is SQIVND (reference sequence). The CDR3 totals 15 residues. V gave up 5 bases and J gave up 6 bases; unmatched junction bases: 11.

The chain links TRBV7-8 to TRBJ1-1; 11 bases align to TRBD1. The CDR3 extends over 16 amino acids. After removal of 3 bases from V and 3 bases from J, the junction contained 6 bases not matched to a gene. CDR1 SGHVS and CDR2 FQNEAQ come from the germline V gene. CDR3 coding DNA: TGTGCCAGCAGCTTCGACGGACAGGGGGCTTACACTGAAGCTTTCTTT. This encodes CASSFDGQGAYTEAFF.

This chain uses TRBV4-3 with TRBJ1-3; 11 bases agree with TRBD1. V gave up 0 bases and J gave up 8 bases; unmatched junction bases: 3. Germline V lookup: CDR1 LGHNA, CDR2 YSLEER. The CDR3 runs 15 residues. The CDR3 DNA is TGCGCCAGCAGCCAAGATGGGACAGGGGGTGACACCATATATTTT. It yields the protein CASSQDGTGGDTIYF.

The chain joins TRBV28 to TRBJ1-2, with D possibly matching TRBD1 (5 bases). The ends were cut back, 0 bases at V and 8 bases at J, with 13 bases in the middle. The length of the CDR3 is 14 residues. The germline V gene encodes CDR1 MDHEN and CDR2 SYDVKM. The CDR3 sequence is CASSLWQGSVGYTF. DNA for the CDR3: TGTGCCAGCAGTTTATGGCAGGGCAGTGTAGGCTACACCTTC.

The chain combines TRBV28 with TRBJ2-1, with a weak D call TRBD2 (6 bases). V was pared by 5 bases and J by 5 bases, with 19 bases between. In germline, CDR1 is MDHEN, CDR2 SYDVKM. The CDR3 is 16 amino acids. CDR3 sequence (DNA): TGTGCCAGCAGTCCACTGGATGGGCGGGGCCACAATGAGCAGTTCTTC. This sequence encodes CASSPLDGRGHNEQFF.

V usage is TRBV6-5 and J usage is TRBJ2-7; 9 nucleotides line up with TRBD1. V shed 6 bases and J 6 bases; nucleotides not matched to a gene: 9. The germline V gene has CDR1 MNHEY and CDR2 SVGAGI. The CDR3 extends over 14 amino acids. DNA of the CDR3: TGTGCCAGCAGCCGCGGACAGGGGCGTGCCGAGCAGTACTTC. Translated: CASSRGQGRAEQYF.

V is TRBV7-9 and J is TRBJ2-3, with D unresolved. The CDR3 is made up of 14 amino acids. Deletions cut 2 bases from V and 0 bases from J, with 6 bases between. Germline-derived CDR1 and CDR2 are SEHNR and FQNEAQ (reference sequence). The CDR3 region is CASSLIRSTDTQYF. DNA of the CDR3: TGTGCCAGCAGCTTAATCCGGAGCACAGATACGCAGTATTTT.

The J gene is TRBJ1-2, the V gene TRBV15; D possibly corresponds to TRBD1 (5 bases). V was clipped by 6 bases and J by 5 bases, with 16 bases between them. The CDR3 runs 14 residues. CDR1 is LNHNV and CDR2 is YYDKDF in the germline V gene (reference sequence). Here the CDR3 reads CATRAVAGGYGYTF. CDR3 in DNA: TGTGCCACCAGGGCTGTTGCGGGGGGTTATGGCTACACCTTC.

This rearrangement joins TRBV4-1 to TRBJ1-4; no clear D. This CDR3 comprises 13 residues. Germline V CDR1 and CDR2: MGHRA, YSYEKL. V lost 4 bases to trimming and J lost 8 bases, with 11 bases between them. CDR3: CASSLIIGEKLFF. CDR3 DNA: TGCGCCAGCAGCCTTATAATCGGGGAAAAACTGTTTTTT.

The V and J genes are TRBV29-1 and TRBJ2-3; no firm D call. Deletions cut 5 bases from V and 6 bases from J, with 12 bases between. The CDR3 has 12 residues. The germline V gene has CDR1 SQVTM and CDR2 ANQGSEA. CDR3 amino acids: CSVRPGYDTQYF. As DNA, the CDR3 is TGCAGCGTTCGGCCCGGGTACGATACGCAGTATTTT.

J is TRBJ1-2 and V is TRBV5-5; TRBD1 might be the D (5 bases). This CDR3 contains 13 residues. V lost 4 bases and J lost 1, with 8 bases in between. Germline loops: CDR1 SGHKS, CDR2 YYEKEE (reference sequence). CDR3 bases: TGTGCCAGCAGCCTAGGGGTTAACTATGGCTACACCTTC. Translated: CASSLGVNYGYTF.

The genes are TRBV9 and TRBJ1-6; D not resolved. From germline, CDR1 is SGDLS and CDR2 YYNGEE. The germline V and J ends were trimmed by 1 base and 10 bases, with 12 bases remaining between them. The CDR3 length is 14 residues. CDR3 in amino acids: CASSVTQSGSPLHF. CDR3 DNA sequence: TGTGCCAGCAGCGTAACTCAGTCGGGATCACCCCTCCACTTT.

The gene calls are TRBV5-1 and TRBJ1-4; 8 nucleotides match TRBD1. The CDR3 sequence is 15 residues long. With 3 bases clipped from V and 3 bases from J, the junction kept 4 bases outside the gene matches. Germline CDR1 SGHRS, CDR2 YFSETQ. For the CDR3, the DNA is TGCGCCAGCAGCTCCCAGGGGGCGCCTAATGAAAAACTGTTTTTT. It encodes CASSSQGAPNEKLFF.